This T cell receptor (beta chain) was obtained from a study of Graves' ophthalmopathy and Graves' hyperthyroidism. Study-wide findings and caveats: Progression of ophthalmopathy was predicted by the model with about 66% sensitivity and roughly 74% specificity.

Beta-chain TCR CDR3 regions were amplified from RNA transcripts. Second-round multiplex PCR came after a first-round RT-PCR that employed HTBI primers. One entry per CDR3 protein, called by TCRdb with MiXCR from the multiplex PCR reads. The table shows a few hundred thousand distinct CDR3 sequences, with under 45% occurring only once. Only a few counts were recorded for this clonotype. Its specificity is unknown. Between the trimmed V and J ends, which lost 3 bases and 9 bases, there was a span of 11 bases. The CDR3 totals 12 residues. The germline CDR1 and CDR2 sequences are SGHNT and YYREEE (reference sequence).

Sequencing was performed on peripheral blood or thyroid tissue (not recorded which). The chain has TRBV5-4 and TRBJ2-3; D is perhaps TRBD2 (5 bases). This TCR was sampled from an adult man with Graves' hyperthyroidism. CDR3 sequence reads: CASSWEIATQYF. The CDR3 DNA sequence: TGTGCCAGCAGCTGGGAGATTGCGACGCAGTATTTT.